This TCR beta chain was sequenced for a study of cytomegalovirus exposure and HLA in healthy donors. Whole-study context: Most genotyped donors, around 86% of fewer than 400, had Caucasian-associated genetic ancestry.

The ends were cut back, 0 bases at V and 3 bases at J, with 12 bases in the middle. Per the germline V gene, CDR1 is SGHRS and CDR2 is YFSETQ. The CDR3 is 15 amino acids. It was with 60 Vbeta and 13 Jbeta primers that the PCR ran. Libraries were prepared by immunoSEQ multiplex PCR; TCRdb keeps only in-frame clonotypes and omits some of them. The sample records approximately 100,000 clones, 79% being singletons. V usage is TRBV5-1 and J usage is TRBJ2-5, with D perhaps TRBD1 (6 bases). Sequencing was carried out using PBMCs. This receptor was obtained from a woman between 40 and 55 years old in good health and CMV-seronegative. The CDR3 loop reads CASSLDRVNKETQYF. The CDR3 DNA is TGCGCCAGCAGCTTGGACAGGGTGAACAAAGAGACCCAGTACTTC.